The present entry profiles one TCR beta chain with its context. No antigen is known for it. These data originate in a study of post-analysis software for immune sequencing data. The overall study: The disease courses spanned relapsing-remitting, secondary progressive and progressive-relapsing forms of multiple sclerosis.

V lost 5 bases to trimming and J lost 5 bases, with 12 bases between them. There are 13 residues in the CDR3. The germline gives CDR1 SGHAT, CDR2 FQDESV (reference sequence). Study outcomes and limitations: Included in a set of roughly five TRBV segments more frequent in patients than controls were TRBV5-6, TRBV5-1 and TRBV20-1.

The TCR beta cDNA libraries contained unique molecular identifiers. T cells numbering roughly 1 to 10 million yielded about 500,000 cDNA molecules. TCRdb redid the calling of the PCR reads with MiXCR, one entry per CDR3 protein. This table holds 500,000 to 600,000 distinct CDR3 sequences, roughly 45% found once. Sequencing was performed on blood. The chain employs TRBV11-1 and TRBJ2-5, with unresolved D. This TCR was recovered from a girl between 10 and 17 years old with multiple sclerosis. This chain's CDR3 is CASSPTLSETQYF. In nucleotides, the CDR3 is TGTGCCAGCAGCCCGACGCTGAGCGAGACCCAGTACTTC.